These T cell receptor beta chains were read from a single sample in a study of T cell responses to AZD1222 COVID-19 vaccine. The data were produced by immunoSEQ multiplex PCR, yet TCRdb's version contains in-frame clones alone and is incomplete. The table lists under 130,000 clones, roughly nine tenths of them singletons, with 44% in the top ten. Sequences were derived from peripheral blood, sampled 28 days after the second AZD1222 dose. All receptors come from an adult who received the AZD1222 COVID-19 vaccine. CDR3s include the opening cysteine and the closing phenylalanine or tryptophan. A D gene is named only where the DNA matches it firmly. Clone size appears in some rows only: once, few, many, or a class for an expanded clone.

CDR3 protein	CDR3 DNA	D gene	J gene	CDR3 length	V gene	clone size
CASSIKGTGNNFPPLHF	TGTGCCAGTAGTATCAAGGGGACAGGGAACAATTTTCCACCCCTCCACTTT	TRBD1	TRBJ1-6	17	TRBV19	.
CASSYLAGQKFASSYEQYF	TGCGCCAGCAGTTATCTGGCGGGACAAAAGTTCGCGAGCTCCTACGAGCAGTACTTC	.	TRBJ2-7	19	TRBV5-1	.
CAIRNGNSPLHF	TGTGCCATCAGGAACGGAAATTCACCCCTCCACTTT	.	TRBJ1-6	12	TRBV10-3	.
CASSQVGSLGVNSPLHF	TGTGCCAGCAGCCAAGTCGGGAGTCTCGGTGTTAATTCACCCCTCCACTTT	.	TRBJ1-6	17	TRBV3-1/TRBV3-2	.
CASSPQGVNTEAFF	TGTGCCAGCAGCCCGCAGGGAGTAAACACTGAAGCTTTCTTT	.	TRBJ1-1	14	TRBV7-2	.
CASSYSKGGGASGYTF	TGTGCCAGCAGTTACTCGAAAGGGGGGGGCGCCTCTGGCTACACCTTC	.	TRBJ1-2	16	TRBV6-5	once
CASRGAGVSEQYF	TGTGCCAGCAGGGGAGCGGGAGTCAGCGAGCAGTACTTC	TRBD2	TRBJ2-7	13	TRBV28	.
CASSLEGQSTDTQYF	TGTGCCAGCAGCTTAGAGGGACAGAGCACAGATACGCAGTATTTT	TRBD1	TRBJ2-3	15	TRBV7-8	.
CASSPSTGATGELFF	TGTGCCAGCAGCCCAAGCACCGGGGCCACCGGGGAGCTGTTTTTT	.	TRBJ2-2	15	TRBV7-3	.
CASSPPRMNTYEQYF	TGTGCCAGCAGTCCCCCCCGGATGAACACCTACGAGCAGTACTTC	.	TRBJ2-7	15	TRBV28	.
CASSRAGGYQETQYF	TGTGCCAGCAGCCGTGCGGGAGGGTACCAAGAGACCCAGTACTTC	TRBD2	TRBJ2-5	15	TRBV5-6	.
CAATSQGVGGYTF	TGTGCCGCAACGTCACAGGGGGTGGGTGGCTACACCTTC	TRBD1	TRBJ1-2	13	TRBV12-3/TRBV12-4	.
CASSEDSAGKSQYF	TGTGCCAGCAGTGAGGATTCGGCGGGGAAGTCCCAGTACTTC	.	TRBJ2-5	14	TRBV6-1	.
CASSSRGLNTDTQYF	TGCGCCAGCAGCTCCCGGGGTCTCAACACAGATACGCAGTATTTT	.	TRBJ2-3	15	TRBV5-1	.
CASSPGENQPQHF	TGTGCCAGCTCACCGGGGGAAAATCAGCCCCAGCATTTT	.	TRBJ1-5	13	TRBV18	.
CASSPDRGRTEAFF	TGTGCCAGCAGTCCCGACAGGGGACGAACTGAAGCTTTCTTT	TRBD1	TRBJ1-1	14	TRBV6-5	.
CASRQGGGPDTQYF	TGTGCCAGCAGACAGGGGGGAGGGCCAGATACGCAGTATTTT	.	TRBJ2-3	14	TRBV3-1/TRBV3-2	.
CATTGEQVGYTF	TGTGCCACCACGGGGGAACAGGTTGGCTACACCTTC	.	TRBJ1-2	12	TRBV15	few
CASGQGNNEQFF	TGTGCCAGCGGACAGGGAAACAATGAGCAGTTCTTC	TRBD1	TRBJ2-1	12	TRBV12-3/TRBV12-4	.
CASSDRRPYNEQFF	TGCGCCAGCAGTGACCGGCGACCTTACAATGAGCAGTTCTTC	.	TRBJ2-1	14	TRBV10-2	.